Below, 18 T cell receptor beta chains from the same sample are listed, as sequenced in a study of blood T cells in healthy people across ages. Then a second PCR, running about 6 to 11 cycles, was carried out with a sample-barcoded 5' primer and a J-beta primer mix. TCRdb redid the calling of the 5' RACE reads with MiXCR, one entry per CDR3 protein. The sample holds about 750,000 distinct CDR3 sequences, roughly 50% seen once. The sample was blood. The receptors originated from a man older than 75 in good health.

This clonotype was recorded only once. The CDR3 is CASSMGEETQYF. The CDR3 DNA reads as TGTGCCAGCAGTATGGGGGAAGAGACCCAGTACTTC. The gene calls are TRBV5-4 and TRBJ2-7; D is perhaps TRBD1 or TRBD2 (5 bases each). TRBJ2-5 matches the DNA end more closely, so the J call is doubtful. The germline V gene encodes CDR1 SGHNT and CDR2 YYREEE (reference sequence). The CDR3 length is 12 residues.

The genes are TRBV11-1 and TRBJ2-1, with a possible D match to TRBD2 (6 bases). CDR3 length equals 14 residues. The V gene lost 1 base and the J gene lost 9 bases, with 13 bases spanning the gap. CDR1 is SGHAT and CDR2 is FQDESV in the germline V gene (reference sequence). CDR3 nucleotides: TGTGCCAGCAGCTTAGGACCGGGAGTGACTGAGCAGTTCTTC. Its translation is CASSLGPGVTEQFF.

This clonotype was picked up a small number of times. The chain carries TRBV6-6 and TRBJ2-7, with a possible D match to TRBD2 (6 bases). V was pared by 0 bases and J by 0 bases, with 12 bases between. CDR1 is MNHNY, CDR2 SVGAGI, per germline (reference sequence). This CDR3 region has 16 residues. Written as DNA, the CDR3 is TGTGCCAGCAGTTACTCGGGGGGTACTAGCTCCTACGAGCAGTACTTC. Protein sequence: CASSYSGGTSSYEQYF.

This clonotype was seen more than once but under ten times. The J gene is TRBJ2-5, the V gene TRBV12-3 or TRBV12-4; no clear D. CDR3 length: 13 amino acids. The ends were cut back, 2 bases at V and 5 bases at J, with 9 bases in the middle. DNA of the CDR3: TGTGCCAGCAGTTTATCTAGTATCGAGACCCAGTACTTC. Encoded protein: CASSLSSIETQYF.

This sequence joins TRBV20-1 and TRBJ2-7, with D perhaps TRBD2 (5 bases). The V and J ends lost 3 bases and 4 bases respectively, with 16 bases between them. The CDR3 runs 14 residues. Germline CDR1 and CDR2: DFQATT and SNEGSKA (reference sequence). CDR3 loop: CSASSQSRAYEQYF. The CDR3 DNA follows: TGCAGTGCTAGTAGTCAGTCGAGGGCATACGAGCAGTACTTC.

The chain links TRBV11-2 to TRBJ2-1, with TRBD2 matching 15 bases. Germline V gives CDR1 SGHAT, CDR2 FQNNGV. The CDR3 loop spans 19 amino acids. With 0 bases clipped from V and 4 bases from J, the junction kept 7 bases outside the gene matches. The chain's CDR3 is CASSLDGTSGRREYNEQFF. In DNA form, the CDR3 reads TGTGCCAGCAGCTTAGATGGGACTAGCGGGAGGAGGGAGTACAATGAGCAGTTCTTC.

This chain links TRBV30 with TRBJ2-3; D perhaps matches TRBD2 (5 bases). Germline CDR1 and CDR2: GTSNPN and SVGIG (reference sequence). The CDR3 has 13 amino acids. Trimming left V 8 bases short and J 1 base short, with 13 bases between. The CDR3 DNA follows: TGTGCCCGGACTGGGCGGGGCACAGATACGCAGTATTTT. Translating gives CARTGRGTDTQYF.

The V and J genes are TRBV5-6 and TRBJ1-2; 9 bases agree with TRBD1. The CDR3 contains 15 residues. The V gene end was trimmed by 1 base and the J gene end by 1 base; junction bases not matched to a gene: 2. Germline V gene lookup returns CDR1 SGHDT and CDR2 YYEEEE. In DNA, the CDR3 is TGTGCCAGCAGCTTGTGGGACAGGGATAACTATGGCTACACCTTC. It translates to CASSLWDRDNYGYTF.

In its sample, this clonotype was seen a few times. The chain is built from TRBV27 and TRBJ2-7, with D possibly matching TRBD2 (5 bases). The CDR3 is 13 residues long. Germline-derived CDR1 and CDR2 are MNHEY and SMNVEV (reference sequence). V dropped 0 bases and J dropped 3 bases, with 6 bases sitting between them. CDR3 protein: CASSLSRDYEQYF. For the CDR3, the DNA is TGTGCCAGCAGTTTATCGAGGGACTACGAGCAGTACTTC.

This clonotype was picked up a small number of times. The chain employs TRBV27 and TRBJ2-4, with TRBD1 as a possible D gene (6 bases). CDR3 size: 15 residues. Germline V CDR1 and CDR2: MNHEY, SMNVEV (reference sequence). V was shortened by 2 bases and J by 7 bases, with 15 bases between the two germline ends. CDR3 DNA: TGTGCCAGCAGTTTACTCGGACAGTCTCCTAACATTCAGTACTTC. This codes for CASSLLGQSPNIQYF.

This clonotype was recorded a few times. CDR3 sequence (DNA): TGCGCCAGCAGCTTGCGAGGGCCCGCCGCCAAAAACATTCAGTACTTC. Its protein is CASSLRGPAAKNIQYF. The chain joins TRBV5-1 to TRBJ2-4, with D tentatively TRBD2 (5 bases). The CDR3 length is 16 residues. Trimming pared 1 base from V and 1 base from J, leaving 12 bases between. Germline CDR1 and CDR2: SGHRS and YFSETQ. The full variable domain, with the rest looked up from reference TRBV5-1 and TRBJ2-4, is KAGVTQTPRYLIKTRGQQVTLSCSPISGHRSVSWYQQTPGQGLQFLFEYFSETQRNKGNFPGRFSGRQFSNSRSEMNVSTLELGDSALYLCASSLRGPAAKNIQYFGAGTRLSVL.

The chain carries TRBV27 and TRBJ1-6; TRBD1 matches 8 bases. CDR1 is MNHEY, CDR2 SMNVEV, per germline (reference sequence). The CDR3 runs 14 residues. Germline trimming cut 6 bases from V and 7 bases from J; bases unmatched to any gene: 5. The CDR3 is CASRETGENSPLHF. CDR3 sequence (DNA): TGTGCCAGCAGGGAGACAGGGGAAAATTCACCCCTCCACTTT.

This rearrangement joins TRBV18 to TRBJ2-7; D is perhaps TRBD1 (5 bases). CDR3 size: 14 residues. The V gene lost 3 bases and the J gene lost 2 bases, with 11 bases spanning the gap. From germline, CDR1 is KGHSH and CDR2 LQKENI. DNA of the CDR3: TGTGCCAGCTCACCCAACAGGAATACCTACGAGCAGTACTTC. This encodes CASSPNRNTYEQYF.

The chain combines TRBV27 with TRBJ1-5, with 9 bases identical to TRBD1. There are 14 residues in the CDR3. Germline trimming cut 6 bases from V and 6 bases from J; bases unmatched to any gene: 6. Germline V gene sequence: CDR1 MNHEY, CDR2 SMNVEV (reference sequence). The CDR3 DNA reads TGTGCCAGCAGCCAGACAGGGGGTAGTCAGCCCCAGCATTTT. It codes for CASSQTGGSQPQHF.

This clonotype has just a few counts. The gene calls are TRBV14 and TRBJ2-4, with D possibly matching TRBD2 (6 bases). V lost 0 bases, J lost 1 base, and 13 bases lay in between. In germline, CDR1 is SGHDN, CDR2 FVKESK. The CDR3 extends over 17 amino acids. The chain's CDR3 is CASSQDRGGLAKNIQYF. The CDR3 coding sequence is TGTGCCAGCAGCCAAGATAGGGGAGGACTGGCCAAAAACATTCAGTACTTC.

Comment on this clonotype: This may come from a read error, since a much larger clone is one base off. The chain is built from TRBV29-1 and TRBJ2-5; D could derive from TRBD1 or TRBD2 (5 bases each). The J call may be mistaken, given a closer DNA end match to TRBJ2-7. The V gene's germline CDR1 is SQVTM and CDR2 ANQGSEA. The CDR3 is 12 amino acids. DNA of the CDR3: TGCAGCGCCAAGAGGGGTGGCGACGAGCAGTACTTC. Its translation: CSAKRGGDEQYF.

The CDR3: CATSDIGTGYEQYF. The CDR3 nucleotides read TGTGCCACCAGTGACATAGGGACCGGCTACGAGCAGTACTTC. This sequence joins TRBV24-1 and TRBJ2-7; D may be TRBD1 or TRBD2 (5 bases each). Germline CDR1 KGHDR, CDR2 SFDVKD. The length of the CDR3 is 14 residues. The V gene lost 4 bases and the J gene lost 3 bases, with 12 bases spanning the gap.

The V gene is TRBV5-1, the J gene TRBJ2-5; weak D call: TRBD2 (5 bases). The V end was cut by 2 bases, the J end by 7 bases, with 15 bases between. The CDR3 is 14 amino acids. CDR1 and CDR2 (germline): SGHRS, YFSETQ. Here the CDR3 reads CASSFPDSEGTQYF. The CDR3 DNA is TGCGCCAGCAGCTTTCCTGACTCCGAGGGGACCCAGTACTTC.